The present T cell receptor beta chain was sequenced within a study of OX40 agonist ivuxolimab in advanced cancers. The study's findings and limits: The study did not work out the antigen specificity of the expanded peripheral T cells.

TCRdb's table, derived via immunoSEQ multiplex PCR, lists solely in-frame clones and lacks some. The data show about 67,000 clones, approximately 89% seen once. With regard to this clone: Its antigen remains unidentified.

The material was CD4+ or CD8+ T cells sorted from blood, obtained in a trial of the OX40 agonist ivuxolimab. This receptor was identified in an adult with an advanced solid tumor such as melanoma, head and neck, liver or kidney cancer.

The CDR3 sequence: CARSGYRIEVGHTEAFF. CDR3 bases: TGTGCCAGAAGCGGATACAGAATAGAGGTTGGGCACACTGAAGCTTTCTTT. The gene calls are TRBV5-3 and TRBJ1-1; D call uncertain. TRBV5-3 carries the ORF label, with uncertain function. The CDR3 is made up of 17 amino acids. V was shortened by 4 bases and J by 3 bases, with 22 bases between the two germline ends.